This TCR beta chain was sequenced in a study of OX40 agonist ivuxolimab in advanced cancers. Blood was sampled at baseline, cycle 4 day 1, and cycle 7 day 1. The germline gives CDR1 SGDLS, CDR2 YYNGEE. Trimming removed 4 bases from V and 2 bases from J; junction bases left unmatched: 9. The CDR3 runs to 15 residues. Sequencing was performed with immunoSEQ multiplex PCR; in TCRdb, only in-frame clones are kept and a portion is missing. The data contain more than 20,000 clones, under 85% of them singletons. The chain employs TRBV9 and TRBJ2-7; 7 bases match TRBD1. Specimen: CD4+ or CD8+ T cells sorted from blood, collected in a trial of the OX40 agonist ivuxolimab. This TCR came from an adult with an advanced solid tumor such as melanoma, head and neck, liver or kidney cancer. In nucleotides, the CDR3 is TGTGCCAGCAGCCCCGGAGACAGGGCTACCTACGAGCAGTACTTC. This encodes CASSPGDRATYEQYF.